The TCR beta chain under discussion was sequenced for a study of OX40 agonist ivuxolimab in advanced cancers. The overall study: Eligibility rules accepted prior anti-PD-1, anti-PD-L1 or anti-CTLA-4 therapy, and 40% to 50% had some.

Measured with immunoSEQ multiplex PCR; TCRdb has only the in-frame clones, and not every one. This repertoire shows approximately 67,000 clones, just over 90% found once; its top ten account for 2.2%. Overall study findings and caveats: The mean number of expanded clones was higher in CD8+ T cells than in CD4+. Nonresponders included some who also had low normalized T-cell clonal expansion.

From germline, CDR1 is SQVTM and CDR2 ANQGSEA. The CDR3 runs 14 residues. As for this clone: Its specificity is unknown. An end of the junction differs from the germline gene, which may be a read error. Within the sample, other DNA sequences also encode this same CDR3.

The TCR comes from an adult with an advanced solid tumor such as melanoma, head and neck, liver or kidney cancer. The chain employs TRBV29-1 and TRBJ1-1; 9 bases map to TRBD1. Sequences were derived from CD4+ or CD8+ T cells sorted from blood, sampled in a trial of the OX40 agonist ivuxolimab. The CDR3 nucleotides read TGCAGCGTTGGACAGGGGGGTTTGAACACTGAAGCCTTCTTT. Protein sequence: CSVGQGGLNTEAFF.